These 26 T cell receptor beta chains share one sample of origin, sequenced in a study of cytomegalovirus exposure and HLA in healthy donors. In the PCR, 60 Vbeta and 13 Jbeta primers were used. Measured with immunoSEQ multiplex PCR; TCRdb has only the in-frame clones, and not every one. In the table there are 150,000 or so clones, approximately 71% of which are singletons. The specimen was PBMCs. These receptors were taken from a man aged 18-30 years in good health and CMV-seropositive.

This chain joins TRBV28 and TRBJ2-1; 9 nucleotides align to TRBD2. The germline V gene encodes CDR1 MDHEN and CDR2 SYDVKM. Trimming cost V 7 bases and J 10 bases; bases outside gene matches: 8. This CDR3 spans 13 amino acids. Here the CDR3 reads CASTRTLAGEQFF. Here the CDR3 DNA reads TGTGCCAGCACCCGCACCCTAGCGGGAGAGCAGTTCTTC.

The rearrangement joins TRBV28 to TRBJ2-3; D gene ambiguous. Trimming stripped 5 bases from V and 9 bases from J, with 12 bases between. The CDR3 runs to 12 residues. Germline V gives CDR1 MDHEN, CDR2 SYDVKM. For the CDR3, the DNA is TGTGCCAGCAGTCGACCTCGGGTGACGCAGTATTTT. This gives the protein CASSRPRVTQYF.

This clone was seen a handful of times. The rearrangement links TRBV5-4 to TRBJ2-6, with 12 bases identical to TRBD2. Germline V CDR1 and CDR2: SGHNT, YYREEE (reference sequence). CDR3 length: 17 residues. Germline trimming cut 3 bases from V and 2 bases from J; bases unmatched to any gene: 3. The DNA for the CDR3 is TGTGCCAGCAGCTCAGGACTAGCGGGAACTGGGGCCAACGTCCTGACTTTC. Translating it yields CASSSGLAGTGANVLTF.

In its sample, this clone was seen a few times. The rearrangement joins TRBV5-5 to TRBJ1-2, with unresolved D. V lost 1 base and J 8 bases, leaving 15 bases between the germline ends. Germline-derived CDR1 and CDR2 are SGHKS and YYEKEE (reference sequence). This CDR3 is built from 14 residues. The CDR3 spells CASSLPGHAKGYTF. The DNA of the CDR3 is TGTGCCAGCAGCTTGCCTGGCCATGCCAAGGGCTACACCTTC.

This chain connects TRBV5-1 to TRBJ1-1, with a weak D call TRBD1 (6 bases). The CDR3 extends over 19 amino acids. Germline loops: CDR1 SGHRS, CDR2 YFSETQ. Trimming removed 0 bases from V and 1 base from J, with 22 bases in between. The CDR3 reads CASSLDLSPGAQTNTEAFF. Here the CDR3 DNA reads TGCGCCAGCAGCTTGGACCTATCCCCAGGGGCTCAAACGAACACTGAAGCTTTCTTT.

The genes are TRBV18 and TRBJ2-3, with a tentative D call TRBD2 (5 bases). V gave up 8 bases and J gave up 4 bases, with 16 bases separating them. Germline-derived CDR1 and CDR2 are KGHSH and LQKENI. The CDR3 has 14 residues. The CDR3 coding sequence is TGTGCCAGCCGCCAAGGTATCGGGGCAGATACGCAGTATTTT. It encodes CASRQGIGADTQYF.

The J gene is TRBJ1-4, the V gene TRBV5-4, with 7 nucleotides matching TRBD1. The CDR3 is 17 residues long. CDR1 is SGHNT, CDR2 YYREEE, per germline (reference sequence). J was trimmed by 0 bases and V by 2 bases; bases with no gene match: 7. DNA for the CDR3: TGTGCCAGCAGCTTAGGGACAGCTTCGGCAACTAATGAAAAACTGTTTTTT. Protein sequence: CASSLGTASATNEKLFF.

For this clone: Distinct nucleotide sequences in the sample also encode this CDR3. V and J are TRBV28 and TRBJ1-1; a weak D match, TRBD1 (5 bases). Germline CDR1 and CDR2: MDHEN and SYDVKM. The CDR3 covers 13 residues. V was cut by 7 bases and J by 0 bases, with 9 bases left in between. CDR3 region: CASKGLLNTEAFF. The CDR3, as DNA: TGTGCCAGCAAGGGACTCCTGAACACTGAAGCTTTCTTT.

The chain carries TRBV28 and TRBJ2-7; 10 nucleotides align to TRBD2. Germline lookup yields CDR1 MDHEN and CDR2 SYDVKM. Unmatched junction bases numbered 3, after V lost 2 bases and J lost 2 bases. The CDR3 length is 15 residues. The CDR3 DNA reads TGTGCCAGCAGTTTAAGGACTAGCGGCACCTACGAGCAGTACTTC. It is translated as CASSLRTSGTYEQYF.

The chain couples TRBV21-1 to TRBJ2-7; the D call of TRBD2 is as the table states it, not checked on the DNA. TRBV21-1 is annotated as a pseudogene. This CDR3 spans 19 amino acids. This chain's CDR3 is CASRGLAGELEVCLYEQYF. In DNA, the CDR3 is TGTGCCAGCAGGGGACTAGCGGGAGAATTAGAAGTGTGTCTCTACGAGCAGTACTTC.

The chain joins TRBV30 to TRBJ2-7; D ambiguous. Germline V gene sequence: CDR1 GTSNPN, CDR2 SVGIG (reference sequence). V gave up 0 bases and J gave up 3 bases, with 3 bases separating them. There are 11 residues in the CDR3. CDR3 sequence: CAWSVHYEQYF. The CDR3 DNA sequence: TGTGCCTGGAGTGTACACTACGAGCAGTACTTC.

The CDR3 sequence: CASSPTTGASYGYTF. CDR3 in DNA: TGTGCCAGCAGCCCAACAACAGGGGCGTCCTATGGCTACACCTTC. The chain employs TRBV9 and TRBJ1-2, with 7 bases matching TRBD1. The germline gives CDR1 SGDLS, CDR2 YYNGEE. Trimming took 4 bases from V and 4 from J; bases not matched to a gene: 10. This CDR3 comprises 15 residues. The full variable domain, its missing parts supplied by reference TRBV9 and TRBJ1-2, is DSGVTQTPKHLITATGQRVTLRCSPRSGDLSVYWYQQSLDQGLQFLIQYYNGEERAKGNILERFSAQQFPDLHSELNLSSLELGDSALYFCASSPTTGASYGYTFGSGTRLTVV.

The gene calls are TRBV27 and TRBJ2-5; 11 nucleotides align to TRBD2. Germline values: CDR1 MNHEY, CDR2 SMNVEV (reference sequence). This CDR3 is built from 15 residues. The J segment lost 5 bases and the V segment lost 5 bases, leaving 7 bases of the junction unmatched. CDR3 DNA sequence: TGTGCCAGCAGTCCGCAAATAGCGGGAGGGGAGACCCAGTACTTC. This codes for CASSPQIAGGETQYF.

The J gene is TRBJ2-5, the V gene TRBV5-4; 9 bases are a match to TRBD2. This CDR3 has 16 amino acids. The germline V gene encodes CDR1 SGHNT and CDR2 YYREEE (reference sequence). V lost 3 bases and J lost 2; bases outside the gene matches: 8. DNA of the CDR3: TGTGCCAGCAGCTCCGCCGGGACTAGCCCTCAAGAGACCCAGTACTTC. Encoded protein: CASSSAGTSPQETQYF.

The V and J genes are TRBV7-3 and TRBJ2-1; 11 nucleotides agree with TRBD2. With 5 bases clipped from V and 10 bases from J, the junction kept 10 bases outside the gene matches. This CDR3 is built from 15 residues. CDR1 and CDR2 (germline): SGHTA, FQGTGA. In DNA, the CDR3 is TGTGCCAGCAGCCGCGTAGCGGGAGGGCCTAGAGAGCAGTTCTTC. Encoded protein: CASSRVAGGPREQFF.

This chain connects TRBV6-1 to TRBJ2-3, with TRBD1 as a possible D gene (5 bases). Germline V gives CDR1 MNHNS, CDR2 SASEGT. The CDR3 is made up of 14 amino acids. The germline V and J ends were trimmed by 4 bases and 7 bases, with 15 bases remaining between them. CDR3 DNA: TGTGCCAGCAGTGCCACAGGCCAAACTCATACGCAGTATTTT. It is translated as CASSATGQTHTQYF.

The V call is TRBV19, the J call TRBJ1-5; 10 bases fit TRBD1. Germline assignment: CDR1 LNHDA and CDR2 SQIVND (reference sequence). Losses at the gene ends were 6 bases for V and 4 bases for J; bases not matched to a gene: 12. The CDR3 length is 17 residues. CDR3 amino acids: CASRKEGTGVANQPQHF. The CDR3 coding sequence is TGTGCCAGTAGGAAGGAGGGGACAGGGGTTGCAAATCAGCCCCAGCATTTT. The variable domain in full, with the rest retrieved from reference TRBV19 and TRBJ1-5, is DGGITQSPKYLFRKEGQNVTLSCEQNLNHDAMYWYRQDPGQGLRLIYYSQIVNDFQKGDIAEGYSVSREKKESFPLTVTSAQKNPTAFYLCASRKEGTGVANQPQHFGDGTRLSIL.

This clone came up once. This chain uses TRBV19 with TRBJ1-1; the match to TRBD1 covers 11 bases. V lost 3 bases, J lost 4 bases, and 10 bases stayed unmatched. The CDR3 has 17 amino acids. Germline CDR1 is LNHDA and CDR2 is SQIVND (reference sequence). The CDR3 DNA follows: TGTGCCAGTAGTATCTGGACAGGGGGCCCAAAAGCCACTGAAGCTTTCTTT. Its translation: CASSIWTGGPKATEAFF.

This chain joins TRBV7-8 and TRBJ2-3, with 8 bases identical to TRBD1. The CDR3 runs 16 residues. Germline V gene data show CDR1 as SGHVS and CDR2 as FQNEAQ. Losses at the gene ends were 3 bases for V and 2 bases for J; bases not matched to a gene: 7. CDR3 coding DNA: TGTGCCAGCAGCTTTGGCAGGGGGCTGTACACAGATACGCAGTATTTT. This gives the protein CASSFGRGLYTDTQYF.

The V gene is TRBV5-1, the J gene TRBJ1-3; no definite D call. Germline CDR1 is SGHRS and CDR2 is YFSETQ. V lost 1 base to trimming and J lost 1 base, with 9 bases between them. This CDR3 is built from 15 residues. CDR3 coding DNA: TGCGCCAGCAGCTTGTATGCAGGTTCTGGAAACACCATATATTTT. It codes for CASSLYAGSGNTIYF.

CDR3 loop: CASSLATGMNTEAFF. DNA for the CDR3: TGTGCCAGCAGCTTGGCCACAGGAATGAACACTGAAGCTTTCTTT. This sequence joins TRBV7-8 and TRBJ1-1, with D possibly TRBD1 on 5 matching bases. This CDR3 contains 15 residues. In germline, CDR1 is SGHVS, CDR2 FQNEAQ. V was shortened by 3 bases and J by 0 bases, with 11 bases between the two germline ends.

V gene TRBV2 combines with J gene TRBJ2-5, with a weak D call TRBD2 (5 bases). The length of the CDR3 is 14 residues. Trimming cost V 2 bases and J 2 bases, with 9 bases left between them. Germline V gives CDR1 SNHLY, CDR2 FYNNEI. This CDR3 reads CASSEPGGQETQYF. CDR3 bases: TGTGCCAGCAGTGAACCTGGAGGACAAGAGACCCAGTACTTC.

J is TRBJ2-2 and V is TRBV4-1, with D possibly matching TRBD2 (5 bases). Germline loops: CDR1 MGHRA, CDR2 YSYEKL. The length of the CDR3 is 16 residues. The V and J ends lost 0 bases and 4 bases respectively, with 12 bases between them. The CDR3 DNA sequence: TGCGCCAGCAGCCAAGATGAACGGGATCTCACCGGGGAGCTGTTTTTT. This sequence encodes CASSQDERDLTGELFF.

The V and J genes are TRBV28 and TRBJ1-5; D remains ambiguous. Germline CDR1 MDHEN, CDR2 SYDVKM. The length of the CDR3 is 12 residues. The germline V and J ends were trimmed by 6 bases and 6 bases, with 9 bases remaining between them. The CDR3 reads CASSRKGQPQHF. The CDR3 nucleotides are TGTGCCAGCAGCAGGAAAGGTCAGCCCCAGCATTTT.

The chain combines TRBV27 with TRBJ2-1, with no clear D. Trimming pared 0 bases from V and 0 bases from J, leaving 9 bases between. Germline values: CDR1 MNHEY, CDR2 SMNVEV (reference sequence). The CDR3 covers 16 residues. The CDR3 nucleotides read TGTGCCAGCAGTTTATCTTGGCAGATCTCCTACAATGAGCAGTTCTTC. This encodes CASSLSWQISYNEQFF.

The V and J genes are TRBV18 and TRBJ1-1, with D maybe TRBD1 (5 bases). Trimming removed 6 bases at V and 0 bases at J, with 11 bases between. Germline assignment: CDR1 KGHSH and CDR2 LQKENI. This CDR3 has 14 amino acids. This CDR3 reads CASSPDRMNTEAFF. The CDR3 DNA is TGTGCCAGCTCGCCCGACAGAATGAACACTGAAGCTTTCTTT.